The 3 T cell receptor beta chains below come from one sample, sequenced in a study of T cell repertoires in aging, cancer and after chemotherapy. Peripheral blood genomic DNA, not sorted cells or RNA, was the template. Rearranged V-D-J TRB sequences were amplified with a mixed TRB-A/B primer pool. One entry per CDR3 protein, called by TCRdb with MiXCR from the multiplex PCR reads. The table shows some 10,000 distinct CDR3 sequences, with around 38% occurring only once. Sequencing used blood. Source of these receptors: a human donor in good health.

The chain has TRBV7-2 and TRBJ2-5, with D perhaps matching TRBD2 (5 bases). The CDR3 is made up of 14 amino acids. Germline V gene data show CDR1 as SGHTA and CDR2 as FQGNSA. Deletions cut 4 bases from V and 4 bases from J, with 13 bases between. The CDR3 nucleotides read TGTGCCAGCAGCTCTGGGGTGGGGAGAGAGACCCAGTACTTC. It encodes CASSSGVGRETQYF.

The chain uses TRBV7-9 and TRBJ2-1; 9 bases match TRBD1. J was trimmed by 8 bases and V by 0 bases; bases with no gene match: 11. CDR1 is SEHNR, CDR2 FQNEAQ, per germline (reference sequence). The CDR3 runs 17 residues. The DNA for the CDR3 is TGTGCCAGCAGCTTAGCGGGAGGTGGGACAGGGTTGCATGAGCAGTTCTTC. As protein: CASSLAGGGTGLHEQFF.

As to this clonotype: At one end, the junction sequence differs from germline, possibly due to a read error. The rearrangement links TRBV29-1 to TRBJ1-5; D ambiguous. The CDR3 is 12 amino acids. The V gene's germline CDR1 is SQVTM and CDR2 ANQGSEA. The CDR3 loop reads CSVKEGNQPQHF. The CDR3 nucleotides are TGCAGCGTTAAAGAGGGCAATCAGCCCCAGCATTTT.